The present T cell receptor beta chain was sequenced within a study of T cell repertoires in cytomegalovirus infection. The overall study: Public TCR beta signatures provided an indication of both CMV infection and a matching HLA type.

The CDR3 spans 16 residues. The J segment lost 4 bases and the V segment lost 5 bases, leaving 11 bases of the junction unmatched. CDR1 is SEHNR and CDR2 is FQNEAQ in the germline V gene (reference sequence). Worth noting for this clonotype: Its antigen is as yet unknown.

Points from the study as a whole: Summed frequency of public TCR beta families distinguished CMV carriers with the relevant HLA. Ex vivo, HLA-C-restricted CMV-specific TCR beta clonotypes prevailed over the rest of the response.

TCRdb used MiXCR to reprocess the reads, holding one entry per CDR3 protein. Among 250,000 or so distinct CDR3 sequences listed, about a sixth were seen once. The gene calls are TRBV7-9 and TRBJ1-1; TRBD1 matches 9 bases. The sample comprised CD8+ T cells from PBMCs. This clonotype originated in a human donor in good health (CMV status not recorded). Some clones in this sample may be carry-over from other donors' samples. CDR3 bases: TGTGCCAGCAGCCCACCGGACAGGGGTATATTCACTGAAGCTTTCTTT. As protein: CASSPPDRGIFTEAFF.